This is a list of T cell receptor beta chains from one sample in a study of OX40 agonist ivuxolimab in advanced cancers. Libraries were prepared by immunoSEQ multiplex PCR; TCRdb keeps only in-frame clonotypes and omits some of them. The table has approximately 52,000 clones, roughly 80% seen once. The starting material was CD4+ or CD8+ T cells sorted from blood, obtained in a trial of the OX40 agonist ivuxolimab. These receptors all come from an adult with an advanced solid tumor such as melanoma, head and neck, liver or kidney cancer. CDR3s include the opening cysteine and the closing phenylalanine or tryptophan. The order of the fields is V gene, CDR3 protein.

v_call: TRBV2; cdr3_aa: CASSVGGSGGNTIYF
v_call: TRBV7-2; cdr3_aa: CASTVGGSTDTQYF
v_call: TRBV11-3; cdr3_aa: CASSPRWTTGELFF
v_call: TRBV10-3; cdr3_aa: CAISESGTRYGYTF
v_call: TRBV18; cdr3_aa: CASSPWDSSYNSPLHF
v_call: TRBV9; cdr3_aa: CATSRGLGETQYF
v_call: TRBV30; cdr3_aa: CAWSWSRGPNEKLFF
v_call: TRBV5-1; cdr3_aa: CASSPLAAKGTEAFF
v_call: TRBV5-1; cdr3_aa: CASSLETGVSHFF
v_call: TRBV20-1; cdr3_aa: CSARVGGSAFF
v_call: TRBV13; cdr3_aa: CASSLAVGGAWAKNIQYF
v_call: TRBV11-2; cdr3_aa: CASSPFGNKQETQYF
v_call: TRBV5-1; cdr3_aa: CASSPGQPNTGELFF
v_call: TRBV5-1; cdr3_aa: CASSHQSGKETQYF
v_call: TRBV11-1; cdr3_aa: CASSAGPPSIHEQYF
v_call: TRBV7-3; cdr3_aa: CASSSEAGPTGELFF
v_call: TRBV7-9; cdr3_aa: CASSSPGLADRVYEQYF
v_call: TRBV10-3; cdr3_aa: CAISEEEPNTEAFF
v_call: TRBV30; cdr3_aa: CAWREVGQANYGYTF
v_call: TRBV7-2; cdr3_aa: CASSPKVGPGELFF
v_call: TRBV7-3; cdr3_aa: CASSLTQGSDTQYF
v_call: TRBV7-3; cdr3_aa: CASSQSVNTYNEQFF
v_call: TRBV7-2; cdr3_aa: CASSSGLVYGNEQFF
v_call: TRBV2; cdr3_aa: CASTPGQGTRGYTF
v_call: TRBV20-1; cdr3_aa: CSASSGDEQFF
v_call: TRBV10-3; cdr3_aa: CAISESSTSRNYGYTF
v_call: TRBV7-2; cdr3_aa: CASSLGGSGETYGYTF
v_call: TRBV7-8; cdr3_aa: CASSLALVLGVQQPQHF
v_call: TRBV11-2; cdr3_aa: CASSLVTTSGSYVF
v_call: TRBV18; cdr3_aa: CASSPRGQGEKLFF
v_call: TRBV6-5; cdr3_aa: CASSYRGTDGYTF
v_call: TRBV7-2; cdr3_aa: CASSLAGTVKFYGYTF
v_call: TRBV6-1; cdr3_aa: CASNRDSYLYEQYF
v_call: TRBV5-6; cdr3_aa: CASSWDRVGANVLTF
v_call: TRBV9; cdr3_aa: CASSLGPAVSSGDTQYF
v_call: TRBV10-3; cdr3_aa: CAISDPGQSTNYGYTF
v_call: TRBV27; cdr3_aa: CATASPGDTQYF
v_call: TRBV6-1; cdr3_aa: CASSEAGGGQGHGYTF
v_call: TRBV19; cdr3_aa: CASTAGRGNQPQHF
v_call: TRBV19; cdr3_aa: CASSTQQGAKNTEAFF
v_call: TRBV19; cdr3_aa: CASSIQRQNNQPQHF
v_call: TRBV7-9; cdr3_aa: CASRIALNSPLHF
v_call: TRBV18; cdr3_aa: CASSPTGSFYEQYF
v_call: TRBV9; cdr3_aa: CASSAGLGYGYTF
v_call: TRBV28; cdr3_aa: CASSTRSVNQPQHF
v_call: TRBV6-5; cdr3_aa: CASSPDIRPNLAQYF
v_call: TRBV2; cdr3_aa: CASSGGVPGTSPLHF
v_call: TRBV7-2; cdr3_aa: CASSFSGRAGGELFF
v_call: TRBV10-3; cdr3_aa: CAITEGQGDQPQHF
v_call: TRBV5-1; cdr3_aa: CASSLAGDRSSDF
v_call: TRBV6-5; cdr3_aa: CASSYSRAPYEQYF
v_call: TRBV30; cdr3_aa: CAWSAPRTSPNTGELFF
v_call: TRBV6-5; cdr3_aa: CASSPTGNTEAFF
v_call: TRBV7-7; cdr3_aa: CASSFVGAGGQETQYF
v_call: TRBV30; cdr3_aa: CAWSVGRYTGELFF
v_call: TRBV7-9; cdr3_aa: CASSSQAGGRGLEYNEQFF
v_call: TRBV5-1; cdr3_aa: CASSLVAGPDYYNEQFF